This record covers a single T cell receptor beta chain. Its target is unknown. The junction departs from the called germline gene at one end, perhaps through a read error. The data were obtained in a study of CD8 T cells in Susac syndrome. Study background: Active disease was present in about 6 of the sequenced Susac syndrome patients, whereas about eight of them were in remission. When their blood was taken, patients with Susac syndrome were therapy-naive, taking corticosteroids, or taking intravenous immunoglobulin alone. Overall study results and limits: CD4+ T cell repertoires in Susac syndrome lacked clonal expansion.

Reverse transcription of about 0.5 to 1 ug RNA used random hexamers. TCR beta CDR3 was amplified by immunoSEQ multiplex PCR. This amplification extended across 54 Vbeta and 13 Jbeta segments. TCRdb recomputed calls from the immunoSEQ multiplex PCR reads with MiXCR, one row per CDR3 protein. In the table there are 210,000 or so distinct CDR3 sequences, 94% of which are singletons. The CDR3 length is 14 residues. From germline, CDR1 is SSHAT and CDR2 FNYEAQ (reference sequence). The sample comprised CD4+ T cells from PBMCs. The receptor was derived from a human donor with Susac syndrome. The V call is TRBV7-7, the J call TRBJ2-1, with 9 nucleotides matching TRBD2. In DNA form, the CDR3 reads TGTGCTAGCAGCTTAGCGGGAGACGGAGGTGAGCAGTTCTTC. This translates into CASSLAGDGGEQFF.